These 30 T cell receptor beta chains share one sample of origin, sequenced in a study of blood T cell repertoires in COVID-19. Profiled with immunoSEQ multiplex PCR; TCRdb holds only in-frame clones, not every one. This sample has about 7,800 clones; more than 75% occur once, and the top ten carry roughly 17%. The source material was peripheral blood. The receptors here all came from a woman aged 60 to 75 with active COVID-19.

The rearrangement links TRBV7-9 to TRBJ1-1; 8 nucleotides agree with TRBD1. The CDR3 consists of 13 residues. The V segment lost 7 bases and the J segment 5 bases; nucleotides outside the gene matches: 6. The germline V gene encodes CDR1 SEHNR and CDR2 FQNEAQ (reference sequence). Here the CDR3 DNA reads TGTGCCAGCAACACAGGGGGTCGGACTGAAGCTTTCTTT. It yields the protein CASNTGGRTEAFF. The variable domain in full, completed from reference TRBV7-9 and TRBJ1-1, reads DTGVSQNPRHKITKRGQNVTFRCDPISEHNRLYWYRQTLGQGPEFLTYFQNEAQLEKSRLLSDRFSAERPKGSFSTLEIQRTEQGDSAMYLCASNTGGRTEAFFGQGTRLTVV.

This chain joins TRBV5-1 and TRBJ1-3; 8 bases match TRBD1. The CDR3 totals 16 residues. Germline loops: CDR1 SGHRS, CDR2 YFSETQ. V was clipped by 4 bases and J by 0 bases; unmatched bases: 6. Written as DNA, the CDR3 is TGCGCCAGCAGCCTCGGAGGGACAGGCTCTGGAAACACCATATATTTT. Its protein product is CASSLGGTGSGNTIYF.

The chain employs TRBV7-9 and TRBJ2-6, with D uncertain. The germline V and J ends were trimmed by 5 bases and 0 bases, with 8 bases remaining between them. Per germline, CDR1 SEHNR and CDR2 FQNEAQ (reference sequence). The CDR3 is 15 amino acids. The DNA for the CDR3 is TGTGCCAGCAGCCCCCCCTACTCTGGGGCCAACGTCCTGACTTTC. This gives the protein CASSPPYSGANVLTF.

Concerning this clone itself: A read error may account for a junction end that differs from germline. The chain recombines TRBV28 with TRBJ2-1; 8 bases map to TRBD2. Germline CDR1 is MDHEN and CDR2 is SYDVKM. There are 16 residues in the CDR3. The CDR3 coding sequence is TGTGCCAGCAGTTCACCCGGGACTAGATCCTCCAATGAGCAGTTCTTC. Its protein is CASSSPGTRSSNEQFF.

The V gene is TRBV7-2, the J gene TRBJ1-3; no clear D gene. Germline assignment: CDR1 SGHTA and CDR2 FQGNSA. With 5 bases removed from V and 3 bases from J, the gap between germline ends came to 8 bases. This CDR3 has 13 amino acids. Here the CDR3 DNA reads TGTGCCAGCAGCCCCCAGGATGGAAACACCATATATTTT. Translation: CASSPQDGNTIYF.

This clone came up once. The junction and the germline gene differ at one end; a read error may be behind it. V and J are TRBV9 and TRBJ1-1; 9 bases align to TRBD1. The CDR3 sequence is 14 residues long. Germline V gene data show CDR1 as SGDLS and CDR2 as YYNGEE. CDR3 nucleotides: TGTGCCAGCAGCCCCGGACAGGGGAACGCTGAAGCTTTCTTT. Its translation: CASSPGQGNAEAFF.

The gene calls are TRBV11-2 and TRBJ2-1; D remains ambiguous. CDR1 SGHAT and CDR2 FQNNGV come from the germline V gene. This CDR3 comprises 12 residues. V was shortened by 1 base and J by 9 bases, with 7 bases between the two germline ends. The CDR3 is CASSLARGEQFF. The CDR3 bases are TGTGCCAGCAGCTTAGCCCGCGGTGAGCAGTTCTTC.

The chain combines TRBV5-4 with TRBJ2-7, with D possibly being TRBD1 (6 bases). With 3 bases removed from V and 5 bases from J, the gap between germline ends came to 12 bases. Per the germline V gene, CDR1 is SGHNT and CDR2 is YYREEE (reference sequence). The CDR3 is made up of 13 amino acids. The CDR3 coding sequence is TGTGCCAGCAGCTCCATACCAGGGGACGAGCAGTACTTC. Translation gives CASSSIPGDEQYF.

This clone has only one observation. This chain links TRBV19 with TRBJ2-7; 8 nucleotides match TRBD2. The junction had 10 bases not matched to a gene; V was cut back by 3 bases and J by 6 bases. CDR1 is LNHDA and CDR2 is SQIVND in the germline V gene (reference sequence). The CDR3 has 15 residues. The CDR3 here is CASSIMLAGSSEQYF. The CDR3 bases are TGTGCCAGTAGTATTATGTTAGCGGGGTCTAGCGAGCAGTACTTC.

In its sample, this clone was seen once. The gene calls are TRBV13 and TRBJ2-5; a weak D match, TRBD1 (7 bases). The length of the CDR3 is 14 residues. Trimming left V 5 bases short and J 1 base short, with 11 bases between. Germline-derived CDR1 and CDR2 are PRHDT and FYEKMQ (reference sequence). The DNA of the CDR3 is TGTGCCAGCAGCGTCAGGGGGGCCCAAGAGACCCAGTACTTC. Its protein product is CASSVRGAQETQYF.

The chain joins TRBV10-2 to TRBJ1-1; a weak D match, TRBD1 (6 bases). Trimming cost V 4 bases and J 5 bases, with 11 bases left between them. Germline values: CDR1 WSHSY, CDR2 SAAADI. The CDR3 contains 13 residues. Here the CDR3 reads CASSGGRGTEAFF. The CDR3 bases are TGCGCCAGCAGTGGAGGGAGGGGGACTGAAGCTTTCTTT.

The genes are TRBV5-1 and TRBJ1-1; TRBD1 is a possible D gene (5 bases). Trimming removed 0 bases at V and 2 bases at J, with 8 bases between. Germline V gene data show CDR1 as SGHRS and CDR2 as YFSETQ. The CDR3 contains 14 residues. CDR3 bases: TGCGCCAGCAGCTTGGGACAGAGCAACACTGAAGCTTTCTTT. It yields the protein CASSLGQSNTEAFF.

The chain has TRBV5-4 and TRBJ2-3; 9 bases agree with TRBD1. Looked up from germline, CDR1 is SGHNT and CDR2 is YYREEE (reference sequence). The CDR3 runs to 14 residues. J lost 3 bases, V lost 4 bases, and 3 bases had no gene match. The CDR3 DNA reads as TGTGCCAGCAGCAACGGACAGGGGACAGATACGCAGTATTTT. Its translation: CASSNGQGTDTQYF.

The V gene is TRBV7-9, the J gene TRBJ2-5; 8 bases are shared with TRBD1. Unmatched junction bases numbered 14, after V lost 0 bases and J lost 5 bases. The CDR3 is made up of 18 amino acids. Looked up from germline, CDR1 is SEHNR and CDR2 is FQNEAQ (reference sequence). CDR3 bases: TGTGCCAGCAGCTTAGCGTATGGACAGGGAAGTTCCGACGAGACCCAGTACTTC. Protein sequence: CASSLAYGQGSSDETQYF.

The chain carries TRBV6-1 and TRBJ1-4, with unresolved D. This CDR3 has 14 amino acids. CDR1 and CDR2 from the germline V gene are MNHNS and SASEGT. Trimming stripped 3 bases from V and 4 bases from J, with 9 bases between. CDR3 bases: TGTGCCAGCAGTGAGGGAGCCAGTAATGAAAAACTGTTTTTT. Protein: CASSEGASNEKLFF.

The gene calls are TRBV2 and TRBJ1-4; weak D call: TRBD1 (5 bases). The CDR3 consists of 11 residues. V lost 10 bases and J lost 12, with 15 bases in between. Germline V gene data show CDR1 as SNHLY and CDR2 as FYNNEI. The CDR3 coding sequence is TGTGCCACCCGGGGGGGGATAGAACTGTTTTTT. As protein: CATRGGIELFF.

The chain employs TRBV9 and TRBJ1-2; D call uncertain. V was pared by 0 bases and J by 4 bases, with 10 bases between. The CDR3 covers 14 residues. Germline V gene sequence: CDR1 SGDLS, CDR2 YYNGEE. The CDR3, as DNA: TGTGCCAGCAGCGTAGAGCAGGCACCCTATGGCTACACCTTC. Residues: CASSVEQAPYGYTF. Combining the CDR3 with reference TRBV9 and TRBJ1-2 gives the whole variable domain DSGVTQTPKHLITATGQRVTLRCSPRSGDLSVYWYQQSLDQGLQFLIQYYNGEERAKGNILERFSAQQFPDLHSELNLSSLELGDSALYFCASSVEQAPYGYTFGSGTRLTVV.

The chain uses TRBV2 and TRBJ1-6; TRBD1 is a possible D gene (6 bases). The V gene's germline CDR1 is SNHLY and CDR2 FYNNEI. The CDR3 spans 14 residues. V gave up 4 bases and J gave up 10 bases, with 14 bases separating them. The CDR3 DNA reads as TGTGCCAGCAGTGCCGACAGGCCCCCCTCACCCCTCCACTTT. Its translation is CASSADRPPSPLHF.

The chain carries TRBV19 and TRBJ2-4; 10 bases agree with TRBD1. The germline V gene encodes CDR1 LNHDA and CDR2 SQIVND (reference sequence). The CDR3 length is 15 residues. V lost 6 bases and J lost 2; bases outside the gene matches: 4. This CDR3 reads CASSLTGGPKNIQYF. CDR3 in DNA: TGTGCCAGTAGCCTGACAGGGGGCCCCAAAAACATTCAGTACTTC.

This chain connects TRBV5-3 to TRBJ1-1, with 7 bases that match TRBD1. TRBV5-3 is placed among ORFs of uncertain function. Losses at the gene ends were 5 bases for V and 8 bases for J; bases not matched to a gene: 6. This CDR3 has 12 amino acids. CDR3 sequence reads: CARRPDRREAFF. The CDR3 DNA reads TGTGCCAGAAGACCGGACAGGAGAGAAGCTTTCTTT.

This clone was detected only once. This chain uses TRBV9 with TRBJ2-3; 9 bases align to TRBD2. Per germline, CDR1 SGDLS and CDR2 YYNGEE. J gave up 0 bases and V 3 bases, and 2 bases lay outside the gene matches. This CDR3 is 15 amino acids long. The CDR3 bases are TGTGCCAGCAGCGCCAGCGGGGGGAGCACAGATACGCAGTATTTT. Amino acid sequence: CASSASGGSTDTQYF.

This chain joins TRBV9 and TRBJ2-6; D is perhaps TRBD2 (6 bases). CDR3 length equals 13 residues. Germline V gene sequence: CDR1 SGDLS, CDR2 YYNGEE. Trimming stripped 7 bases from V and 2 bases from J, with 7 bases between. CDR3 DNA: TGTGCCAGCGGGGGGACTGGGGCCAACGTCCTGACTTTC. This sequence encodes CASGGTGANVLTF.

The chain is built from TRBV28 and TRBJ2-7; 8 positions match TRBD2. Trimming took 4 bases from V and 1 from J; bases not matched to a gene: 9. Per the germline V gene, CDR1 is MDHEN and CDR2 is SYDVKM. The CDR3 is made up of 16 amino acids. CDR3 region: CASSSPGGGWSYEQYF. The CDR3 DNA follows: TGTGCCAGCAGTTCTCCGGGGGGGGGATGGTCCTACGAGCAGTACTTC.

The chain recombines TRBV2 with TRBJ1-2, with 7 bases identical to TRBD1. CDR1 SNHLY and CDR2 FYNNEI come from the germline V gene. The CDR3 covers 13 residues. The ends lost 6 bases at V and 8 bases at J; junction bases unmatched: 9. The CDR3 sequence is CASRGDRVGGYTF. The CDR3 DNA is TGTGCCAGCAGGGGAGACAGGGTGGGAGGCTACACCTTC.

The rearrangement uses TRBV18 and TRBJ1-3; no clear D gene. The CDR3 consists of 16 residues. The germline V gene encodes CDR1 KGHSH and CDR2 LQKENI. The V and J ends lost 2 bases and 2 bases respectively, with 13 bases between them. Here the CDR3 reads CASSPAGHQTGNTIYF. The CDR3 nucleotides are TGTGCCAGCTCACCAGCTGGCCACCAAACTGGAAACACCATATATTTT.

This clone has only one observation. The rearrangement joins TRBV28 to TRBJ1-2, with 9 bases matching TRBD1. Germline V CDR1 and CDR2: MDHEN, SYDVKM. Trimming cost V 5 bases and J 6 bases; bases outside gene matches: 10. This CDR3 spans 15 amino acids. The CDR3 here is CASSPLSDRGDGYTF. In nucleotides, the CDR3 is TGTGCCAGCAGTCCCCTTTCCGACAGGGGGGATGGCTACACCTTC.

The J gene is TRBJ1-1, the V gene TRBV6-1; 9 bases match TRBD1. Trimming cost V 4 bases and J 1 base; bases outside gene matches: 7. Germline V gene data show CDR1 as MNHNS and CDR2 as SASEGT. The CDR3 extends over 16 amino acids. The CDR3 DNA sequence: TGTGCCAGCAGTGCAAAGGACAGGGGCCAGAACACTGAAGCTTTCTTT. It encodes CASSAKDRGQNTEAFF.

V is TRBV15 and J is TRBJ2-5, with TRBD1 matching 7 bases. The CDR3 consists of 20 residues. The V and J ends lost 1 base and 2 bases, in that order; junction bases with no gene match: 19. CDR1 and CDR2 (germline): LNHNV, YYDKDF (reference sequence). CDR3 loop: CATSRGGGDRAFLTQETQYF. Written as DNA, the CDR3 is TGTGCCACCAGCAGAGGGGGCGGAGACAGGGCCTTCTTGACACAAGAGACCCAGTACTTC.

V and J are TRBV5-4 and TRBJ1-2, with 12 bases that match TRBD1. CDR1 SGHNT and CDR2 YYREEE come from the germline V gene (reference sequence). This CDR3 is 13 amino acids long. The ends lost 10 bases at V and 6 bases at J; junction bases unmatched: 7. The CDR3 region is CAGGDRGRNGYTF. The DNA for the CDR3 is TGTGCCGGAGGGGACAGGGGGCGAAATGGCTACACCTTC.

The CDR3 sequence: CASSPGQGTYNSPLHF. The CDR3 nucleotides read TGCGCCAGCAGTCCCGGACAGGGAACCTATAATTCACCCCTCCACTTT. The gene calls are TRBV4-3 and TRBJ1-6; 8 nucleotides align to TRBD1. CDR3 length: 16 amino acids. V lost 6 bases and J lost 2; bases outside the gene matches: 6. Germline V CDR1 and CDR2: LGHNA, YSLEER.